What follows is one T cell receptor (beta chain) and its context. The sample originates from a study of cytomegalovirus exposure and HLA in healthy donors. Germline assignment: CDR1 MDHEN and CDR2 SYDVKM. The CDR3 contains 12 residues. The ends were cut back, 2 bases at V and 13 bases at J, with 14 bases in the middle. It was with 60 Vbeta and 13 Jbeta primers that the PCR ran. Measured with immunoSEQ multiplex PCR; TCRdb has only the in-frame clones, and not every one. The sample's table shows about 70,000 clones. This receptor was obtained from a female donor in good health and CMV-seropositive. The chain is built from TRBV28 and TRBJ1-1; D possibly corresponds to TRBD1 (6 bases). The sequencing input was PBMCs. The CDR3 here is CASSLTDRKDFF. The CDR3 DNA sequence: TGTGCCAGCAGTTTAACCGACAGGAAGGATTTCTTT.